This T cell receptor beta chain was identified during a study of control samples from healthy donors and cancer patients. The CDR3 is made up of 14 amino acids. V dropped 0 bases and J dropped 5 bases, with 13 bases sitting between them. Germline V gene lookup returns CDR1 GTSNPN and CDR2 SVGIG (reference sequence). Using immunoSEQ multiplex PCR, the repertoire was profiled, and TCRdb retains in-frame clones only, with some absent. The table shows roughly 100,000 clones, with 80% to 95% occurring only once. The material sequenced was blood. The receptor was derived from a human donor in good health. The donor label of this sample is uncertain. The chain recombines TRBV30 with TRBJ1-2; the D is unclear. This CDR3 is CAWSVEAAKYGYTF. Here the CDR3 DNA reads TGTGCCTGGAGTGTAGAAGCAGCCAAATATGGCTACACCTTC. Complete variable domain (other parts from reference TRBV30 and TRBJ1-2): SQTIHQWPATLVQPVGSPLSLECTVEGTSNPNLYWYRQAAGRGLQLLFYSVGIGQISSEVPQNLSASRPQDRQFILSSKKLLLSDSGFYLCAWSVEAAKYGYTFGSGTRLTVV.